This T cell receptor beta chain was sequenced in a study of blood T cell repertoires in COVID-19. Looking at the study overall: The study drew acute and convalescent COVID-19 samples from the United States, Italy and Spain. T cells, B-cell-depleted T cells, or PBMCs provided the cDNA or gDNA that served as material.

Some clones are missing from TCRdb's copy, which holds only in-frame ones; the method was immunoSEQ multiplex PCR. Of about 200,000 clones in the sample, around 83% are singletons; the top ten hold roughly 4.5%. This CDR3 comprises 13 residues. V was shortened by 2 bases and J by 6 bases, with 10 bases between the two germline ends. The germline gives CDR1 SGHTA, CDR2 FQGNSA. V is TRBV7-2 and J is TRBJ1-2, with no clear D. This TCR derives from a woman of 80 years or more with acute or convalescent COVID-19. Sequenced material: peripheral blood. CDR3 loop: CASSLNTFDGYTF. The CDR3 DNA follows: TGTGCCAGCAGCTTAAACACGTTTGATGGCTACACCTTC.